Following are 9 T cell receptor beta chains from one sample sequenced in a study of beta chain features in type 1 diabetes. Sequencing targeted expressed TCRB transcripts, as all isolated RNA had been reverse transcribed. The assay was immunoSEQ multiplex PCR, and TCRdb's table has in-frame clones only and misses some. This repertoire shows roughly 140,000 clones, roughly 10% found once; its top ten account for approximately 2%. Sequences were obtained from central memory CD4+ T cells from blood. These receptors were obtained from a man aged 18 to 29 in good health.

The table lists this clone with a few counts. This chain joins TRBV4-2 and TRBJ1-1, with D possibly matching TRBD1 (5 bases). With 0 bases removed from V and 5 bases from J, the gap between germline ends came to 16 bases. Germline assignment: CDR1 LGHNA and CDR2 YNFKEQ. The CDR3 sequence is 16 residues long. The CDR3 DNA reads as TGTGCCAGCAGCCAAGACCTAGCCAAGGAGGGGACTGAAGCTTTCTTT. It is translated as CASSQDLAKEGTEAFF.

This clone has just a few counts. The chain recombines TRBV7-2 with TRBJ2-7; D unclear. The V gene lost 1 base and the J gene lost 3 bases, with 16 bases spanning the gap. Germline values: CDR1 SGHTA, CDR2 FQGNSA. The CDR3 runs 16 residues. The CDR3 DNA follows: TGTGCCAGCAGCTTAGGGTGGGGTCGAAAGGACTACGAGCAGTACTTC. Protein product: CASSLGWGRKDYEQYF.

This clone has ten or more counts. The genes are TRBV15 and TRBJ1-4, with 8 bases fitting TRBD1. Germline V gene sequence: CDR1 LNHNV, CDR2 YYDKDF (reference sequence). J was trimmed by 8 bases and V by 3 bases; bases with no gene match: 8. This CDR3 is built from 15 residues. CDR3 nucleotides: TGTGCCACCAGCAGGACTAGGGACAGGTCGGAAAAACTGTTTTTT. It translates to CATSRTRDRSEKLFF.

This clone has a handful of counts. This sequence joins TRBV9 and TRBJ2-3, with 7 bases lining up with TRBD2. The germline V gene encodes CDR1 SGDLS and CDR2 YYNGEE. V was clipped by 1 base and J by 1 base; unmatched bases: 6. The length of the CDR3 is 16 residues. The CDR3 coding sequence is TGTGCCAGCAGCGTAAGCACTAGCGCGGGCACAGATACGCAGTATTTT. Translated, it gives CASSVSTSAGTDTQYF.

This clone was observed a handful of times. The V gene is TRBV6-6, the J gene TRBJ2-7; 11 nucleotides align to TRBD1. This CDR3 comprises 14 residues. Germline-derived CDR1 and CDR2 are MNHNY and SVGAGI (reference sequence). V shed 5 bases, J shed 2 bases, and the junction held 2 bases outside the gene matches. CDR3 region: CASSRGQGAYEQYF. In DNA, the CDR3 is TGTGCCAGCAGTCGGGGACAGGGGGCCTACGAGCAGTACTTC.

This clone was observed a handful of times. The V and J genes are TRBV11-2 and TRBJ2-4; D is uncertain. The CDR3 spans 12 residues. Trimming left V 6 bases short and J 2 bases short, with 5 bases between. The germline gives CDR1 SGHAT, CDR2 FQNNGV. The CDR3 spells CASRPTKNIQYF. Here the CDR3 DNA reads TGTGCCAGCAGACCTACCAAAAACATTCAGTACTTC.

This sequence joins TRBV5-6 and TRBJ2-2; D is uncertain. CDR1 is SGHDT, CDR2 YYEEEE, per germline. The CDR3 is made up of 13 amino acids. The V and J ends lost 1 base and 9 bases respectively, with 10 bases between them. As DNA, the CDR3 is TGTGCCAGCAGCTTGATGGGTCCCCGGGAGCTGTTTTTT. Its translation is CASSLMGPRELFF.

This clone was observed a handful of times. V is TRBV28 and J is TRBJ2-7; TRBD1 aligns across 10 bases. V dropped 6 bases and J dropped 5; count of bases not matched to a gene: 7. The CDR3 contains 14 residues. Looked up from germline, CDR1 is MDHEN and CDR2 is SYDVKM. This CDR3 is CASRPPGTGDEQYF. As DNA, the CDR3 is TGTGCCAGCAGACCCCCCGGGACAGGGGACGAGCAGTACTTC.

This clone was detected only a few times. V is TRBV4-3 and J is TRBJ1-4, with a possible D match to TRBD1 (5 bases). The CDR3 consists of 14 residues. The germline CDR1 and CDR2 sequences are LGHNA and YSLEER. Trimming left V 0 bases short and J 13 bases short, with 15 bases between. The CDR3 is CASSQDPDSLGLFF. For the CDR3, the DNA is TGCGCCAGCAGCCAAGACCCCGACAGTCTCGGACTGTTTTTT.